This T cell receptor beta chain was obtained from a study of T-cell memory formation after mild COVID-19. In the study overall: Clusters of TCRs were largely donor specific. Study findings and constraints: Nothing confirmed that second-wave clones peaking on day 37 were specific for SARS-CoV-2. Contracting CD4+ clones lay largely in CM and EM, with CD8+ ones residing in EMRA.

In its sample, this clonotype was seen many times. Its specificity is not known. Sample barcodes and UMIs were carried by the TCR alpha and TCR beta cDNA libraries that 5'RACE generated with constant-segment primers. Via MiXCR, TCRdb re-called the 5' RACE reads, giving one row per CDR3 protein. The repertoire holds some 350,000 distinct CDR3 sequences, with 10% to 15% as singletons. Germline CDR1 reads SQVTM; CDR2 reads ANQGSEA. V was pared by 6 bases and J by 2 bases, with 8 bases between. The CDR3 totals 13 residues. The chain carries TRBV29-1 and TRBJ2-6, with D perhaps being TRBD1 or TRBD2 (5 bases each). This clonotype was obtained from a man younger than 30 who had mild COVID-19 (a few samples of this study predate the infection). Cell type and time point are not known. Sequencing was carried out using PBMCs or a T cell subset sorted from them (not recorded which). CDR3 residues: CSVGTTGANVLTF. The CDR3 DNA sequence: TGCAGCGTAGGGACGACTGGGGCCAACGTCCTGACTTTC.